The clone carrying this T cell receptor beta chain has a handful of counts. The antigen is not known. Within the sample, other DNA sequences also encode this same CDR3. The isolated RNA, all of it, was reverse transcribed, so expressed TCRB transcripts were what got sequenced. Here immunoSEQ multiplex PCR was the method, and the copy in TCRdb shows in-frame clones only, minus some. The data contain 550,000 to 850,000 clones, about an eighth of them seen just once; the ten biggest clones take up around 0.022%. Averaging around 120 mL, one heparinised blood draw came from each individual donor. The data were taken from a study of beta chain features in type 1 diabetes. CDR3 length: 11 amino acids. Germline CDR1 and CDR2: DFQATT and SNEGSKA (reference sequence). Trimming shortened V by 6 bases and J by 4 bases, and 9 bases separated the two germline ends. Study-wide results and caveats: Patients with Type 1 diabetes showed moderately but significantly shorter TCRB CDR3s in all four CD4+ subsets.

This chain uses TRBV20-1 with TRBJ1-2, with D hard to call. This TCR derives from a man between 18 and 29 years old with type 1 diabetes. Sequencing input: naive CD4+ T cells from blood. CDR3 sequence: CSASLGYGYTF. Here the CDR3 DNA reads TGCAGTGCCAGTTTGGGCTATGGCTACACCTTC.